A single sample is the source of the 10 T cell receptor beta chains below, sequenced in a study of Tregs in tolerant kidney transplant recipients. The data were produced by immunoSEQ multiplex PCR, yet TCRdb's version contains in-frame clones alone and is incomplete. The sample includes over 14,000 clones. Recipients received nonmyeloablative bone marrow transplants from related graft donors, with transient mixed chimerism. This material consisted of CD4+ T cells from blood (PBMCs), taken 12 months after the transplant. Source of these receptors: a human patient who received a combined kidney and bone marrow transplant. Some T cells may be transferred from the graft donor.

Details on this clone: The observed sequence ends 3 residues before the CDR3 terminus, with the missing tail filled in from the germline J gene. The chain recombines TRBV7-9 with TRBJ2-1; TRBD1 agrees at 7 bases. Trimming took 5 bases from V and 7 from J; bases not matched to a gene: 8. Per germline, CDR1 SEHNR and CDR2 FQNEAQ (reference sequence). The CDR3 spans 14 residues. The CDR3 spells CASSAATGWNEQFF. Incomplete CDR3 DNA: TGTGCCAGCAGCGCAGCGACAGGGTGGAATGAG. The whole variable domain, remainder taken from reference TRBV7-9 and TRBJ2-1, is DTGVSQNPRHKITKRGQNVTFRCDPISEHNRLYWYRQTLGQGPEFLTYFQNEAQLEKSRLLSDRFSAERPKGSFSTLEIQRTEQGDSAMYLCASSAATGWNEQFFGPGTRLTVL.

Concerning this clone: The read terminates 3 residues before the CDR3 end, so the remaining end is supplied by the germline J gene. J is TRBJ2-7 and V is TRBV7-6, with 11 bases lining up with TRBD1. With 5 bases clipped from V and 4 bases from J, the junction kept 7 bases outside the gene matches. Germline CDR1 and CDR2: SGHVS and FNYEAQ. The CDR3 sequence is 15 residues long. Partial CDR3 DNA: TGTGCCAGCAGCGCCGGACAGGGGGCGCGGTACGAG. Its translation: CASSAGQGARYE. The full-length CDR3 reads as CASSAGQGARYEQYF.

Here the CDR3 reads CASRGTSSYNEQFF. The CDR3 bases that were read are TGCGCCAGCAGAGGGACTAGCTCCTACAATGAG. V and J are TRBV5-1 and TRBJ2-1, with 8 bases matching TRBD2. The DNA ends 3 residues before the CDR3 does, and the rest of the CDR3 is filled in from the germline J gene. There are 14 residues in the CDR3. V lost 5 bases, J lost 0 bases, and 1 base stayed unmatched. CDR1 is SGHRS and CDR2 is YFSETQ in the germline V gene.

About this clone itself: The CDR3 goes on 3 residues after the read ends, and that part is filled in from the germline J gene. This chain joins TRBV5-1 and TRBJ2-7, with 9 bases fitting TRBD1. The CDR3 runs to 14 residues. The trim removed 4 bases at V and 4 bases at J, leaving 6 bases unmatched. The germline gives CDR1 SGHRS, CDR2 YFSETQ. The CDR3 bases that were read are TGCGCCAGCAGCGCCCGGGACAGGGTTTACGAG. Translated: CASSARDRVYE. The full CDR3 sequence reads CASSARDRVYEQYF.

Incomplete CDR3 DNA: TGTGCCAGCAGCGAGGACAGCGGCAATGAG. It yields the protein CASSEDSGNE. The CDR3 as a whole reads CASSEDSGNEQFF. The chain recombines TRBV7-9 with TRBJ2-1; D is possibly TRBD1 (6 bases). The CDR3 end falls 3 residues outside the read, so it is completed with the germline J gene. The CDR3 runs 13 residues. The V end lost 5 bases, the J end lost 6 bases, and 11 bases lay between the germline ends. Germline loops: CDR1 SEHNR, CDR2 FQNEAQ (reference sequence). The full variable domain, rest sourced from reference TRBV7-9 and TRBJ2-1, is DTGVSQNPRHKITKRGQNVTFRCDPISEHNRLYWYRQTLGQGPEFLTYFQNEAQLEKSRLLSDRFSAERPKGSFSTLEIQRTEQGDSAMYLCASSEDSGNEQFFGPGTRLTVL.

Worth noting for this clone: Read coverage stops 3 residues before the CDR3 terminus; the germline J gene supplies the remainder. This chain uses TRBV20-1 with TRBJ2-5, with 8 bases aligning to TRBD2. Germline CDR1 and CDR2: DFQATT and SNEGSKA (reference sequence). Trimming at V came to 1 base and at J to 4 bases, leaving 20 bases not matched to a gene. This CDR3 contains 19 residues. The DNA read from the CDR3 is TGCAGTGCTAGAGCCGAACCCTTGGGGACTAGTAAAAAAGGAGAGACC. As protein: CSARAEPLGTSKKGET. The entire CDR3 protein reads CSARAEPLGTSKKGETQYF.

Details on this clone: The CDR3 goes on 3 residues after the read ends, and that part is filled in from the germline J gene. V gene TRBV18 combines with J gene TRBJ1-5; a weak D match, TRBD1 (5 bases). Germline-derived CDR1 and CDR2 are KGHSH and LQKENI. The CDR3 contains 15 residues. V gave up 6 bases and J gave up 0 bases, with 12 bases separating them. The CDR3 DNA, read in part, is TGTGCCAGCTCCCAGGGTGGCAGTAGCAATCAGCCC. It translates to CASSQGGSSNQP. The CDR3 reads in full as CASSQGGSSNQPQHF.

Note on this clone: The CDR3 end is not reached by the read, which stops 3 residues before it; the germline J gene fills it in. The gene calls are TRBV19 and TRBJ2-1; 7 bases line up with TRBD1. Germline V gene data show CDR1 as LNHDA and CDR2 as SQIVND (reference sequence). V shed 4 bases, J shed 6 bases, and the junction held 6 bases outside the gene matches. The CDR3 runs 14 residues. The CDR3: CASSTTGKVNEQFF. The CDR3 bases that were read are TGTGCCAGTAGTACGACAGGGAAGGTCAATGAG.

Of note for this clone: Read coverage stops 3 residues before the CDR3 terminus; the germline J gene supplies the remainder. V usage is TRBV7-6 and J usage is TRBJ2-2; TRBD2 might be the D (6 bases). The CDR3 has 15 amino acids. Trimming took 4 bases from V and 6 from J, leaving 15 bases between them. Germline V gene sequence: CDR1 SGHVS, CDR2 FNYEAQ. Incomplete CDR3 DNA: TGTGCCAGCAGCTCCCCGGGACTTAAGGCCGGGGAG. Its translation is CASSSPGLKAGE. The whole CDR3 region reads CASSSPGLKAGELFF.

On this clone: The CDR3 end lies 3 residues beyond the end of the read and is filled in from the germline J gene. This chain links TRBV7-6 with TRBJ2-2; tentative D call: TRBD2 (7 bases). CDR1 SGHVS and CDR2 FNYEAQ come from the germline V gene. The CDR3 length is 16 residues. V was cut by 3 bases and J by 4 bases, with 15 bases left in between. The CDR3 bases that were read are TGTGCCAGCAGCTTGGGGGGGGCCCGGGGCACCGGGGAG. Its protein is CASSLGGARGTGE. The whole CDR3 region reads CASSLGGARGTGELFF.